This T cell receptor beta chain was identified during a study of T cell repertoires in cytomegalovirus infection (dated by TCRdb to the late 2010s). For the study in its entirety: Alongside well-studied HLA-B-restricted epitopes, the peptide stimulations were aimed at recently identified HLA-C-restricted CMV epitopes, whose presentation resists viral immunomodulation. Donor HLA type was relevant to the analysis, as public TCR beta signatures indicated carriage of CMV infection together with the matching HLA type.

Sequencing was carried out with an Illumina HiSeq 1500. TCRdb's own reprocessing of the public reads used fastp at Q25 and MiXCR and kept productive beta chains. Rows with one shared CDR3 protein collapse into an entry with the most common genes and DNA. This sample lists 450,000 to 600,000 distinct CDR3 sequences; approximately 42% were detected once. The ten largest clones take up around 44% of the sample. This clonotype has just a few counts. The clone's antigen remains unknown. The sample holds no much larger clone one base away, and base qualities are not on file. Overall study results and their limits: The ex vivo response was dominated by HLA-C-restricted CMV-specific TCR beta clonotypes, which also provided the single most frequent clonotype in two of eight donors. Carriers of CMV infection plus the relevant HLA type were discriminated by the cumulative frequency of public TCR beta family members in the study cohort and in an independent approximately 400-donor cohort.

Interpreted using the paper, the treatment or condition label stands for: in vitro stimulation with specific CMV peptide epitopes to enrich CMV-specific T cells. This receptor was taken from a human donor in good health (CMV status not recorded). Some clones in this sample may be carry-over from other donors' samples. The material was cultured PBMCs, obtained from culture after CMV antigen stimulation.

The DNA reads TGTGCCACCCTAAGGGACAGGGCGGGCTACGAGCAGTACTTC. This encodes CATLRDRAGYEQYF. Here the chain combines TRBV6-1 and TRBJ2-7, and 9 junction bases match TRBD1. The CDR1 and CDR2 encoded by the germline V gene are MNHNS and SASEGT. V is cut back by 10 bases and J by 3 bases, with 10 bases in the junction unmatched. Spanning cysteine to phenylalanine, the CDR3 consists of 14 amino acids. This entry keeps only the CDR3 DNA: 42 bases, framed from base 1.